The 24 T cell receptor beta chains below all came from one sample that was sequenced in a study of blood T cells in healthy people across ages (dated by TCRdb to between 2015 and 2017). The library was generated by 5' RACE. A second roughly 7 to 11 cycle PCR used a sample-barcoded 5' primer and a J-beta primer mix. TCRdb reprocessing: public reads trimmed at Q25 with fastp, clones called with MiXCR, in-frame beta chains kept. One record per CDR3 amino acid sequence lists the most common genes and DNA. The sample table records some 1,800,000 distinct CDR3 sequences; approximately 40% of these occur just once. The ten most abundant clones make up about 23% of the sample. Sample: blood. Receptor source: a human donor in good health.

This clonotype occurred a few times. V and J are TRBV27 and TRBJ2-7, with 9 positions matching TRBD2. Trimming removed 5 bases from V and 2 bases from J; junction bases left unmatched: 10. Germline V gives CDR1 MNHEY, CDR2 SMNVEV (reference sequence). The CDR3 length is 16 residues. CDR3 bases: TGTGCCAGCAGTGCCTCTAGCGGGACAGTAGCCTACGAGCAGTACTTC. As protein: CASSASSGTVAYEQYF.

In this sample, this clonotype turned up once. This chain's CDR3 is CASSYSSGRTNYEQYF. The CDR3, as DNA: TGTGCCAGCAGTTACTCGTCGGGACGCACTAACTACGAGCAGTACTTC. The chain combines TRBV6-5 with TRBJ2-7; either TRBD1 or TRBD2 may supply D (5 bases each). Germline CDR1 is MNHEY and CDR2 is SVGAGI. The CDR3 runs 16 residues. Trimming stripped 0 bases from V and 3 bases from J, with 15 bases between.

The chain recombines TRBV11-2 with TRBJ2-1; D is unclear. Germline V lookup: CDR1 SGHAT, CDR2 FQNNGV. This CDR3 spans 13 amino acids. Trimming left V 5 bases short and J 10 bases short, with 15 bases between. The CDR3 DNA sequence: TGTGCCAGCAGCCGGCCGGATTTTTGGGAGCAGTTCTTC. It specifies CASSRPDFWEQFF.

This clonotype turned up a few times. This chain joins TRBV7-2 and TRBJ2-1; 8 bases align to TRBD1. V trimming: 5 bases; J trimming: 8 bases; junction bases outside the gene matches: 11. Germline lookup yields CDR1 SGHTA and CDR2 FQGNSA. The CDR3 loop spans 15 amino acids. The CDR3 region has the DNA TGTGCCAGCAGCCCCAGCCCGACAGGGGTTTATGAGCAGTTCTTC. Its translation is CASSPSPTGVYEQFF.

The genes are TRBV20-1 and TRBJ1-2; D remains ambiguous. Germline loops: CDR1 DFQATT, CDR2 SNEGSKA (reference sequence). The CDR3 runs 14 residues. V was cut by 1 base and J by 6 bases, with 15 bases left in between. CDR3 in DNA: TGCAGTGCTAGAGGGCCCGGCGGCCCCCATGGCTACACCTTC. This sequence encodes CSARGPGGPHGYTF.

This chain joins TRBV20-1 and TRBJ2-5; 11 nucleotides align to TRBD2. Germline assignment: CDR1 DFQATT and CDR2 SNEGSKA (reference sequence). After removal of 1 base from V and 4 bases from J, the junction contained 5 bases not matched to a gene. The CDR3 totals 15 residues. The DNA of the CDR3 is TGCAGTGCTAGAGTCGGCCTAGCGGGGGGAGAGACCCAGTACTTC. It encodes CSARVGLAGGETQYF.

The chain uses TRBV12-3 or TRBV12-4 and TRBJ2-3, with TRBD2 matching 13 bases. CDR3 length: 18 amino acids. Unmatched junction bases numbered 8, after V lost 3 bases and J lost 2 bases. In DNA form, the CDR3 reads TGTGCCAGCAGTTTGACTAGCGGGGGGCGGCCCATCACAGATACGCAGTATTTT. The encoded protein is CASSLTSGGRPITDTQYF.

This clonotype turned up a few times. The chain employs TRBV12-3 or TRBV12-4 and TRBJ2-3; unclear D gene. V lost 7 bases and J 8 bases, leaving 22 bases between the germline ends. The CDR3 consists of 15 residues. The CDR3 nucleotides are TGTGCCAGCAATTTTGATCTGACCGGCCAGAGTACGCAGTATTTT. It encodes CASNFDLTGQSTQYF.

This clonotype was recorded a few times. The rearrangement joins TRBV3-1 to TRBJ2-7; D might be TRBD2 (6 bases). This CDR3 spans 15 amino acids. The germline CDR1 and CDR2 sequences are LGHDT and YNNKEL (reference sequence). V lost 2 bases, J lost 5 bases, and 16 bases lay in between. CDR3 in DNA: TGTGCCAGCAGCCAATTCGGGGGACCCCAAAACGAGCAGTACTTC. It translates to CASSQFGGPQNEQYF.

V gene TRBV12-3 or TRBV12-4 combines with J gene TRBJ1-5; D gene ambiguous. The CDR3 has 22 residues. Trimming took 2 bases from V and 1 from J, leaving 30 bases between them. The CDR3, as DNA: TGTGCCAGCAGTTTACGCCCACCCCTCCTCCGGGGTCCATCGGGCAGCAATCAGCCCCAGCATTTT. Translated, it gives CASSLRPPLLRGPSGSNQPQHF.

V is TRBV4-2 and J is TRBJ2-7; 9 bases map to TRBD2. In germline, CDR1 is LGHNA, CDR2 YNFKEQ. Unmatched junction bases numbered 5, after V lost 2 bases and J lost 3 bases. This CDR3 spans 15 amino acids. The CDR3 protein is CASSQSSGARYEQYF. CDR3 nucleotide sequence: TGTGCCAGCAGCCAATCTAGCGGGGCGCGCTACGAGCAGTACTTC.

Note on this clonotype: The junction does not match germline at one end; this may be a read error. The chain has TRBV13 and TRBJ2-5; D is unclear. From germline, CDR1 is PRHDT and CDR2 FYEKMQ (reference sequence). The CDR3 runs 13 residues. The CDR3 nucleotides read TGTGCCGGCAGCTTAGCCAGGAGCAATGAGCAGTACTTC. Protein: CAGSLARSNEQYF.

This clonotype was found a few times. CDR3 coding DNA: TGCAGCGCTGGGGACAGTCAAGAGACCCAGTACTTC. Amino acid sequence: CSAGDSQETQYF. This chain uses TRBV29-1 with TRBJ2-5; 7 positions agree with TRBD1. This CDR3 region has 12 residues. Germline V CDR1 and CDR2: SQVTM, ANQGSEA. V lost 7 bases, J lost 2 bases, and 4 bases stayed unmatched.

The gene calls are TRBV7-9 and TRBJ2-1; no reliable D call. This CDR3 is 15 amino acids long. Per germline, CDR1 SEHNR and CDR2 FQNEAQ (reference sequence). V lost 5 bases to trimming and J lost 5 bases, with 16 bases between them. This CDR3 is CASSLLSWVNNEQFF. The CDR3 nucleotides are TGTGCCAGCAGCCTCCTCTCGTGGGTAAACAATGAGCAGTTCTTC.

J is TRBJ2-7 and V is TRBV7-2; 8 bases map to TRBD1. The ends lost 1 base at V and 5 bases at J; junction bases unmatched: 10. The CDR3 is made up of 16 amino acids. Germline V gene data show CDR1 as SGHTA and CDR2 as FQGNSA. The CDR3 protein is CASSLGGGQGTNEQYF. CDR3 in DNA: TGTGCCAGCAGCTTAGGGGGTGGACAGGGTACCAACGAGCAGTACTTC. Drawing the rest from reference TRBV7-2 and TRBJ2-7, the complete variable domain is GAGVSQSPSNKVTEKGKDVELRCDPISGHTALYWYRQSLGQGLEFLIYFQGNSAPDKSGLPSDRFSAERTGGSVSTLTIQRTQQEDSAVYLCASSLGGGQGTNEQYFGPGTRLTVT.

The CDR3 DNA reads TGTGCCAGCAGCGATTACAGGTCTTCTGGAAACACCATATATTTT. Its protein product is CASSDYRSSGNTIYF. The chain carries TRBV11-1 and TRBJ1-3, with D perhaps TRBD1 (5 bases). Per germline, CDR1 SGHAT and CDR2 FQDESV (reference sequence). Between the trimmed V and J ends, which lost 5 bases and 1 base, there was a span of 12 bases. The CDR3 totals 15 residues.

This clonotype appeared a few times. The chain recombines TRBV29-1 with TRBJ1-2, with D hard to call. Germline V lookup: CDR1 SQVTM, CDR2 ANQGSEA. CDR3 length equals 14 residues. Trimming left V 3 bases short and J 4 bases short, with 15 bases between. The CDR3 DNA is TGCAGCGTTGACACGGCAGTCGGAGTCTATGGCTACACCTTC. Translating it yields CSVDTAVGVYGYTF.

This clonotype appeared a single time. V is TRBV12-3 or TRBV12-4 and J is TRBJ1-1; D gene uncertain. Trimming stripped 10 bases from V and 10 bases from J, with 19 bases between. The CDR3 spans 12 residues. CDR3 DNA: TGTGCCATCGGGATGGGAAAACCCCGAGCTTTCTTT. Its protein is CAIGMGKPRAFF.

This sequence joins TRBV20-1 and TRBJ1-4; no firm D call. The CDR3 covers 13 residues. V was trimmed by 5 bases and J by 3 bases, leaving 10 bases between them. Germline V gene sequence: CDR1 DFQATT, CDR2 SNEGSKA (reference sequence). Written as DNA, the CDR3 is TGCAGTGCTGACGGGCATCCTAATGAAAAACTGTTTTTT. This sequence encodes CSADGHPNEKLFF.

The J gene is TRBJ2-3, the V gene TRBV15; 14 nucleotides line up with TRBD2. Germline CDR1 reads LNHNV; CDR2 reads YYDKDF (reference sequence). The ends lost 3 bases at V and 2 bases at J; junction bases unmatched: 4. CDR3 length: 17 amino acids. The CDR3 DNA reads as TGTGCCACCAGCAGGGGACTAGCGGGGGCCCTCACAGATACGCAGTATTTT. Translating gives CATSRGLAGALTDTQYF.

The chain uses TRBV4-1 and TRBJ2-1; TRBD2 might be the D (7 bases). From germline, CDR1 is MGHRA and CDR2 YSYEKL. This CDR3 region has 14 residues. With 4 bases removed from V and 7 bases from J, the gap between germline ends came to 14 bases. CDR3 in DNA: TGCGCCAGCAGCCCATGGGGGGGGGCGAATGAGCAGTTCTTC. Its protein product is CASSPWGGANEQFF.

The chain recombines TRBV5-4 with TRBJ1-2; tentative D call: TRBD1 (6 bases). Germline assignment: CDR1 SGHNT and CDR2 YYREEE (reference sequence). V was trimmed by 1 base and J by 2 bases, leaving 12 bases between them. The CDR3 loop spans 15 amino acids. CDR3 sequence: CASSLIQGLNYGYTF. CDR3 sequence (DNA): TGTGCCAGCAGCTTGATTCAGGGGCTAAACTATGGCTACACCTTC.

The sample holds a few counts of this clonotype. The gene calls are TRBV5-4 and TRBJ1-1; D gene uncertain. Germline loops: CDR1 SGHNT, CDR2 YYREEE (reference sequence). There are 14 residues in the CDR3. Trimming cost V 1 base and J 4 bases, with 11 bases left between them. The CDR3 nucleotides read TGTGCCAGCAGCTTGATTGCTCCCGGCACTGAAGCTTTCTTT. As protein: CASSLIAPGTEAFF.

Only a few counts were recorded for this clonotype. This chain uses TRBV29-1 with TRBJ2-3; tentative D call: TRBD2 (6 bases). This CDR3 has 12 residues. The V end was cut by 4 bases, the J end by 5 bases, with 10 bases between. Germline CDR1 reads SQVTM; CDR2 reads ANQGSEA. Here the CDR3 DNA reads TGCAGCGTTGGGCCCGGGGGAGATACGCAGTATTTT. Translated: CSVGPGGDTQYF.